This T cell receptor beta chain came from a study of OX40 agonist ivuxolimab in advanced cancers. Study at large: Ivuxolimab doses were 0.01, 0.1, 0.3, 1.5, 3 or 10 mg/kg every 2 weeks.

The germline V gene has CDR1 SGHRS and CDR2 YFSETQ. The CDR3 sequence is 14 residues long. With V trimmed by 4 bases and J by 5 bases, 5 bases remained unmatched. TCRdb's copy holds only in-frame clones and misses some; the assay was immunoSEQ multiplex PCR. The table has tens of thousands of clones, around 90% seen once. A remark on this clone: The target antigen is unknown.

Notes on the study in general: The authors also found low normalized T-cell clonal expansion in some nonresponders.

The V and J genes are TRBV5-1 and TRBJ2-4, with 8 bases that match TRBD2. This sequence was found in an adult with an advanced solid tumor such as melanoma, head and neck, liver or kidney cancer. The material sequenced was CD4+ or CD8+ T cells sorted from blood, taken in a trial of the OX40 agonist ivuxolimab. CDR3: CASSEGLGENIQYF. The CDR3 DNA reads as TGCGCCAGCAGCGAGGGACTAGGGGAAAACATTCAGTACTTC.